This T cell receptor beta chain was captured in a study of blood T cell repertoires in COVID-19. The table came from immunoSEQ multiplex PCR; TCRdb's copy has only in-frame clones and leaves some out. The data show 450,000 or so clones, around nine tenths seen once. Those enrolled in Seattle joined during active infection and were followed longitudinally afterward. Germline values: CDR1 SGHTA, CDR2 FQGTGA. V lost 5 bases and J 4 bases, leaving 13 bases between the germline ends. This CDR3 comprises 14 residues. This receptor was obtained from a woman in her 40s with COVID-19, enrolled during active disease. The sequenced sample was peripheral blood. The chain couples TRBV7-3 to TRBJ2-3, with a possible D match to TRBD2 (6 bases). The CDR3 nucleotides read TGTGCCAGCAGCACCAAGACTAGTTCAGATACGCAGTATTTT. It codes for CASSTKTSSDTQYF.